The 13 T cell receptor beta chains presented below share a single source sample, sequenced in a study of T-cell memory formation after mild COVID-19. TCRdb recomputed calls from the 5' RACE reads with MiXCR, one row per CDR3 protein. The data hold hundreds of thousands of distinct CDR3 sequences, with approximately 15% observed a single time. Material for sequencing was PBMCs or a T cell subset sorted from them (not recorded which). These receptors came from a man younger than 30 who had mild COVID-19 (a few samples of this study predate the infection). Cell type and time point are not known.

This clonotype was counted between two and nine times. The J gene is TRBJ2-3, the V gene TRBV12-3 or TRBV12-4; D is undetermined. This CDR3 has 14 residues. V was clipped by 2 bases and J by 6 bases, with 12 bases between them. CDR3 in amino acids: CASSLYPKTDTQYF. The CDR3 DNA sequence: TGTGCCAGCAGTTTATACCCTAAGACCGATACGCAGTATTTT.

In its sample, this clonotype was seen a few times. The chain couples TRBV6-2 or TRBV6-3 to TRBJ2-1; D not certain. The CDR3 spans 16 residues. V was pared by 1 base and J by 0 bases, with 10 bases between. Germline values: CDR1 MNHEY, CDR2 SVGEGT. CDR3 protein: CASSYLGIGSYNEQFF. For the CDR3, the DNA is TGTGCCAGCAGTTACTTGGGTATTGGCTCCTACAATGAGCAGTTCTTC.

This clonotype was seen a handful of times. The V call is TRBV7-9, the J call TRBJ1-1, with 7 bases identical to TRBD1. The trim removed 1 base at V and 2 bases at J, leaving 4 bases unmatched. The CDR3 contains 15 residues. Germline-derived CDR1 and CDR2 are SEHNR and FQNEAQ (reference sequence). The CDR3 region is CASSLEGTANTEAFF. CDR3 bases: TGTGCCAGCAGCTTAGAGGGGACAGCCAACACTGAAGCTTTCTTT.

This rearrangement joins TRBV20-1 to TRBJ1-3, with D unresolved. Trimming shortened V by 0 bases and J by 0 bases, and 9 bases separated the two germline ends. Germline V gives CDR1 DFQATT, CDR2 SNEGSKA (reference sequence). This CDR3 spans 15 amino acids. In nucleotides, the CDR3 is TGCAGTGCTAGAGATCCACGGAGCTCTGGAAACACCATATATTTT. It codes for CSARDPRSSGNTIYF.

This clonotype was counted only a few times. V gene TRBV5-1 combines with J gene TRBJ1-2; no firm D call. CDR1 is SGHRS and CDR2 is YFSETQ in the germline V gene. The germline V and J ends were trimmed by 5 bases and 4 bases, with 18 bases remaining between them. The CDR3 is made up of 15 amino acids. DNA for the CDR3: TGCGCCAGCAGATCTATAGGTCCTACTCTCTATGGCTACACCTTC. It yields the protein CASRSIGPTLYGYTF.

This clonotype showed up just once. The rearrangement links TRBV28 to TRBJ1-6; TRBD1 matches 8 bases. This CDR3 contains 12 residues. The V gene end was trimmed by 10 bases and the J gene end by 7 bases; junction bases not matched to a gene: 3. Germline loops: CDR1 MDHEN, CDR2 SYDVKM. The CDR3 protein is CATRQGNSPLHF. CDR3 sequence (DNA): TGTGCCACGCGACAGGGGAATTCACCCCTCCACTTT.

The V gene is TRBV29-1, the J gene TRBJ2-1; 8 nucleotides line up with TRBD2. The junction had 2 bases not matched to a gene; V was cut back by 2 bases and J by 2 bases. The CDR3 loop spans 14 amino acids. Per germline, CDR1 SQVTM and CDR2 ANQGSEA. This CDR3 reads CSVELAGPYNEQFF. The CDR3 bases are TGCAGCGTTGAATTAGCGGGACCCTACAATGAGCAGTTCTTC.

In its sample, this clonotype was seen a few times. J is TRBJ2-7 and V is TRBV7-2; 13 bases align to TRBD2. This CDR3 region has 16 residues. J lost 5 bases, V lost 1 base, and 5 bases had no gene match. Germline CDR1 is SGHTA and CDR2 is FQGNSA. CDR3 nucleotides: TGTGCCAGCAGCTTAGGTCCTGGGACTAGCGGGAACGAGCAGTACTTC. Its translation: CASSLGPGTSGNEQYF.

The chain couples TRBV28 to TRBJ2-1; D might be TRBD1 or TRBD2, each matching 5 bases. This CDR3 region has 11 residues. Germline V gives CDR1 MDHEN, CDR2 SYDVKM. The V gene lost 8 bases and the J gene lost 9 bases, with 11 bases spanning the gap. CDR3: CASGQGPEQFF. CDR3 nucleotide sequence: TGTGCCAGCGGTCAGGGACCTGAGCAGTTCTTC.

In DNA, the CDR3 is TGTGCCAGCACACAGACCCGAAGGGGGACCGGGGAGCTGTTTTTT. This translates into CASTQTRRGTGELFF. The V call is TRBV9, the J call TRBJ2-2; possibly TRBD1 for D (6 bases). Trimming took 6 bases from V and 5 from J, leaving 17 bases between them. This CDR3 contains 15 residues. Germline V gene data show CDR1 as SGDLS and CDR2 as YYNGEE.

The CDR3 reads CATNSGGADTQYF. The DNA of the CDR3 is TGCGCCACCAATAGCGGGGGGGCAGATACGCAGTATTTT. The rearrangement joins TRBV5-1 to TRBJ2-3; TRBD2 agrees at 11 bases. The CDR3 consists of 13 residues. The germline CDR1 and CDR2 sequences are SGHRS and YFSETQ. V lost 9 bases and J lost 4; bases outside the gene matches: 4.

The chain recombines TRBV7-9 with TRBJ1-1; D possibly corresponds to TRBD1 (5 bases). V lost 5 bases and J lost 3, with 19 bases in between. The germline V gene encodes CDR1 SEHNR and CDR2 FQNEAQ (reference sequence). The CDR3 is 16 residues long. The CDR3 here is CASSPLRGTPDTEAFF. The CDR3 DNA reads TGTGCCAGCAGCCCCCTGCGAGGGACCCCGGACACTGAAGCTTTCTTT.

In this sample, this clonotype turned up many times. The chain couples TRBV29-1 to TRBJ2-5, with D possibly matching TRBD1 (6 bases). V was cut by 7 bases and J by 5 bases, with 11 bases left in between. Germline lookup yields CDR1 SQVTM and CDR2 ANQGSEA. The CDR3 has 11 residues. CDR3 DNA: TGCAGCGGCAGGGGCGGTGAGACCCAGTACTTC. Residues: CSGRGGETQYF.